The rows below give T cell receptor beta chains drawn from one sample of a study of liver allograft versus peripheral blood T cells. MiXCR was run by TCRdb on the reads, yielding one entry per CDR3 protein. Of approximately 2,800 distinct CDR3 sequences listed, less than 15% are singletons. The receptors originated from a human patient who had a liver transplant. Among the T cells, some may be from the graft donor. The CDR3 runs from the conserved cysteine through the conserved F or W. D genes are given only for firm matches. Not all rows give a size; the values are once, few, many and, for expanded clones, a class.

TRBJ1-2 NA NA TRBV9 CASSPEDTYNYGYTF TGTGCCAGCAGCCCAGAGGACACTTACAACTATGGCTACACCTTC
TRBJ2-1 NA NA TRBV5-4 CASSLFNEQFF TGTGCCAGCAGCTTGTTCAATGAGCAGTTCTTC
TRBJ1-2 NA NA TRBV12-3/TRBV12-4 CASRPVEDDGYTF TGTGCCAGCCGCCCGGTGGAGGACGATGGCTACACCTTC
TRBJ1-1 few NA TRBV28 CASRKFTVEAFF TGTGCCAGCAGGAAATTCACAGTTGAAGCTTTCTTT
TRBJ2-7 many TRBD2 TRBV7-9 CASSLGGSPPYEQYF TGTGCCAGCAGCTTAGGCGGGAGCCCCCCCTACGAGCAGTACTTC